This T cell receptor beta chain comes out of a study of vaccination and CD4 T cells after COVID-19. On the study more broadly: Cultures acting as controls obtained a CEFX pool, an HIV-1 Nef pool, or no peptide. Findings and caveats of the study: No early post-infection timepoints were studied, and convalescent patients studied were relatively few.

Treatment here: approximately nine-day PBMC culture with coronavirus spike peptide pools or control peptides (ViraFEST assay). In this sample, this clonotype is medium-sized. Antigen unknown. The CDR3 runs to 16 residues. Per the germline V gene, CDR1 is LNHDA and CDR2 is SQIVND (reference sequence). V gave up 6 bases and J gave up 0 bases; unmatched junction bases: 7. Sequenced with the Oncomine TCR Beta short-read assay was DNA taken from cultured CD4+ T cells. Genomic DNA from cultured CD4+ T cells was extracted. Via MiXCR, TCRdb re-called the PCR reads, giving one row per CDR3 protein. The sample contains several thousand distinct CDR3 sequences, about 55% of which appear only once.

The sample was CD4+ T cells from blood, cultured in vitro. The chain joins TRBV19 to TRBJ2-3; 9 nucleotides agree with TRBD2. This receptor was taken from a human donor who had recovered from COVID-19. The CDR3, as DNA: TGTGCCAGTAGGGATAGCGGGGGCCTTAGCACAGATACGCAGTATTTT. Encoded protein: CASRDSGGLSTDTQYF.